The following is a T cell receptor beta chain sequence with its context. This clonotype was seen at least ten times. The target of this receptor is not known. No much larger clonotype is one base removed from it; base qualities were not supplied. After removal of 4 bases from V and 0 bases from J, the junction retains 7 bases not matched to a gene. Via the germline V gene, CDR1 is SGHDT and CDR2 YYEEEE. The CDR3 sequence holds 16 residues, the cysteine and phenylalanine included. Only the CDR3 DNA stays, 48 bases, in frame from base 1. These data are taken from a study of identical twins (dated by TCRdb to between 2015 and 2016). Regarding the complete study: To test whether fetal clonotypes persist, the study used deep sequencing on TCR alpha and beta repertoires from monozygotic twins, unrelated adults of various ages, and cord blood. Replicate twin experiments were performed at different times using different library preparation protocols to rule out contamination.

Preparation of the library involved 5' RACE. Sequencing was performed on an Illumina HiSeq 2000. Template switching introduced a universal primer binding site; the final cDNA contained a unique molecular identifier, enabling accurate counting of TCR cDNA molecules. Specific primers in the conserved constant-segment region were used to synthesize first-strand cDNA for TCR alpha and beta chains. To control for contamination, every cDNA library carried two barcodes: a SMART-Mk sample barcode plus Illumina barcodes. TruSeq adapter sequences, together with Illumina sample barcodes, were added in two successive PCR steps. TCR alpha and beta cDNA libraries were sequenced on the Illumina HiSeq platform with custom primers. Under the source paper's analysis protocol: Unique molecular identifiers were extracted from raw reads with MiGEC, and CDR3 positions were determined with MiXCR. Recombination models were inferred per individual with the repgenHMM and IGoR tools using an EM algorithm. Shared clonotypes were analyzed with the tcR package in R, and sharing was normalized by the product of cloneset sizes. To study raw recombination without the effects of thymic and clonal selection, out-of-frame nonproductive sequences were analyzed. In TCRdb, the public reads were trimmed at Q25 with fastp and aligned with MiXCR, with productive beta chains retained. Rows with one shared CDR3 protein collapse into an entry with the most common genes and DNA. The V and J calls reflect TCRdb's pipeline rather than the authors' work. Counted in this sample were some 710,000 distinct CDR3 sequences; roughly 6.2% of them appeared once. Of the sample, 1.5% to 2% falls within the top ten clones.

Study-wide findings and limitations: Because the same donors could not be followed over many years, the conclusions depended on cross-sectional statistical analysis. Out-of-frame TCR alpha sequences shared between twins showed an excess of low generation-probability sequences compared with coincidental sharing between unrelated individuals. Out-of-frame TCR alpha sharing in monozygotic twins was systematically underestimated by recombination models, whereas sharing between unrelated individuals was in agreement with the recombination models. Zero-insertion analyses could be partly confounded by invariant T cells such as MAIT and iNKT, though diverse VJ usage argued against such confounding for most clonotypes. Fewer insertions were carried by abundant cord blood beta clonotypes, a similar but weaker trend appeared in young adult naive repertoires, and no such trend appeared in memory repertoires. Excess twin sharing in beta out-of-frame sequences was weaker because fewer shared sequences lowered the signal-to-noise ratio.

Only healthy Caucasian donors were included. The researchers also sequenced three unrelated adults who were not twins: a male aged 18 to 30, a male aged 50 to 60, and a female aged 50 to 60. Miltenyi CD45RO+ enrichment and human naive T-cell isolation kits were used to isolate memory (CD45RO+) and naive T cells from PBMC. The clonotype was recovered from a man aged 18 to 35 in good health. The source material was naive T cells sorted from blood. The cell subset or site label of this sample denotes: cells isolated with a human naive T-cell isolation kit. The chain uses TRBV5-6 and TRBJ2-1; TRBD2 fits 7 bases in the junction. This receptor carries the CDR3 CASSATSRTSYNEQFF. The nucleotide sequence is TGTGCCAGCAGCGCGACTAGCCGGACCTCCTACAATGAGCAGTTCTTC.